The rows below give T cell receptor beta chains drawn from one sample of a study of T cells in Graves' hyperthyroidism and ophthalmopathy. TCRdb redid the calling of the multiplex PCR reads with MiXCR, one entry per CDR3 protein. Here the sample spans around 390,000 distinct CDR3 sequences, roughly 15% being singletons. Sequenced: blood. All receptors derive from a woman aged 25 to 39 with Graves' ophthalmopathy. The CDR3 runs from the conserved cysteine through the conserved F or W. D genes are given only for firm matches. Clone size is given for some rows only: seen once, a few or many times, or a class if the clone is expanded.

TRBV19	TRBJ2-4	14	NA	few	CASRRTAAKNIQYF	TGTGCCAGTAGGCGGACGGCAGCCAAAAACATTCAGTACTTC
TRBV28	TRBJ2-1	15	NA	many	CASSRGDRTYNEQFF	TGTGCCAGCAGTCGGGGGGACAGAACTTACAATGAGCAGTTCTTC
TRBV18	TRBJ2-5	15	NA	many	CASSPPAGPQETQYF	TGTGCCAGCTCACCACCGGCGGGGCCGCAAGAGACCCAGTACTTC
TRBV6-1	TRBJ2-3	17	TRBD2	many	CASSLTTSGGSTDTQYF	TGTGCCAGCAGTCTAACGACTAGCGGGGGGTCCACAGATACGCAGTATTTT
TRBV28	TRBJ1-2	15	NA	many	CASSPPGPHGYGYTF	TGTGCCAGCAGTCCCCCCGGACCCCACGGCTATGGCTACACCTTC
TRBV6-1	TRBJ1-6	14	NA	many	CASSPGSGDSPLHF	TGTGCCAGCAGCCCTGGCAGCGGAGATTCACCCCTCCACTTT
TRBV15	TRBJ1-4	15	TRBD1	many	CATSARQGPNEKLFF	TGTGCCACCAGCGCGCGACAGGGGCCTAATGAAAAACTGTTTTTT
TRBV12-3/TRBV12-4	TRBJ2-1	16	NA	many	CASSGGHPNSYNEQFF	TGTGCCAGCAGTGGGGGACACCCCAACTCCTACAATGAGCAGTTCTTC
TRBV18	TRBJ2-2	12	NA	many	CASSKDTGELFF	TGTGCCAGCTCAAAGGACACCGGGGAGCTGTTTTTT
TRBV11-2	TRBJ1-5	15	TRBD1	many	CASSAGGWGNQPQHF	TGTGCCAGCAGCGCAGGGGGTTGGGGCAATCAGCCCCAGCATTTT
TRBV10-3	TRBJ1-4	15	NA	many	CAISEEGATNEKLFF	TGTGCCATCAGTGAGGAAGGAGCAACTAATGAAAAACTGTTTTTT
TRBV11-2	TRBJ2-7	18	TRBD1	many	CASRQSGITGDRANEQYF	TGTGCCAGCAGACAATCCGGGATTACCGGGGACAGGGCCAACGAGCAGTACTTC
TRBV13	TRBJ2-1	12	NA	few	CASSVTGTEQFF	TGTGCCAGCAGCGTCACAGGGACTGAGCAGTTCTTC
TRBV20-1	TRBJ1-2	14	NA	few	CSARDFGMNYGYTF	TGCAGTGCTAGAGATTTTGGCATGAACTATGGCTACACCTTC
TRBV6-9	TRBJ2-5	13	TRBD2	many	CEDERGKKETQYF	TGTGAGGACGAGCGGGGGAAAAAAGAGACCCAGTACTTC
TRBV30	TRBJ2-2	11	NA	many	CAWSWTGELFF	TGTGCCTGGTCCTGGACCGGGGAGCTGTTTTTT
TRBV20-1	TRBJ2-7	15	NA	many	CSARSSGSWTYEQYF	TGCAGTGCTAGGAGTAGCGGCAGTTGGACCTACGAGCAGTACTTC
TRBV13	TRBJ2-1	15	NA	NA	CASSLYMGGPTEQFF	TGTGCCAGCAGCTTATACATGGGGGGGCCCACTGAGCAGTTCTTC
TRBV7-9	TRBJ2-1	15	TRBD1	once	CASWGQGARSNEQFF	TGTGCCAGCTGGGGACAGGGGGCGCGGTCCAATGAGCAGTTCTTC
TRBV6-1	TRBJ1-5	17	TRBD1	many	CASSELTGGSGLQPQHF	TGTGCCAGCAGTGAACTAACAGGGGGTTCGGGTTTGCAGCCCCAGCATTTT
TRBV6-1	TRBJ2-1	15	TRBD1	few	CASSTGQGSYNEQFF	TGTGCCAGCAGTACGGGACAGGGTTCGTACAATGAGCAGTTCTTC
TRBV19	TRBJ2-7	15	NA	NA	CASSIVGGETYEQYF	TGTGCCAGTAGTATAGTCGGGGGAGAAACCTACGAGCAGTACTTC
TRBV28	TRBJ1-2	15	NA	many	CASSLKYTGSDGYTF	TGTGCCAGCAGTTTAAAGTACACAGGGTCGGATGGCTACACCTTC
TRBV20-1	TRBJ2-3	16	TRBD1	many	CSARRAGTARTDTQYF	TGCAGTGCTAGGAGAGCCGGGACAGCTCGCACAGATACGCAGTATTTT
TRBV18	TRBJ2-4	14	NA	many	CASSPPLGGGIQYF	TGTGCCAGCTCGCCGCCTTTAGGGGGAGGCATTCAGTACTTC
TRBV15	TRBJ2-7	18	NA	few	CATSRDRQAGGRNYEQYF	TGTGCCACCAGCAGAGACAGGCAGGCGGGCGGGCGGAACTACGAGCAGTACTTC
TRBV30	TRBJ2-5	14	TRBD2	many	CAWRAGTSGETQYF	TGTGCCTGGAGAGCGGGGACCTCTGGAGAGACCCAGTACTTC
TRBV18	TRBJ2-7	17	NA	many	CASSPLRRTVIIHEQYF	TGTGCCAGCTCACCACTGAGGCGGACAGTAATTATCCACGAGCAGTACTTC
TRBV20-1	TRBJ2-3	15	TRBD2	many	CRPSPLAGGTDTQYF	TGCCGCCCCAGCCCACTAGCGGGGGGCACAGATACGCAGTATTTT
TRBV20-1	TRBJ1-1	11	NA	many	CSASGRTEAFF	TGCAGTGCTAGCGGGCGTACTGAAGCTTTCTTT
TRBV12-3/TRBV12-4	TRBJ1-1	15	NA	many	CASSLVGLSNTEAFF	TGTGCCAGCAGTTTAGTTGGGTTATCGAACACTGAAGCTTTCTTT
TRBV20-1	TRBJ1-4	14	NA	NA	CSANLDGRNEKLFF	TGCAGTGCTAATTTGGACGGACGGAATGAAAAACTGTTTTTT
TRBV10-3	TRBJ2-1	21	TRBD2	NA	CAISDSSGTSGLRRIYNEQFF	TGTGCCATCAGTGATTCATCGGGGACTAGCGGGCTCCGTCGGATATACAATGAGCAGTTCTTC
TRBV7-3	TRBJ2-1	15	NA	NA	CASSFWVAPYNEQFF	TGTGCCAGCAGCTTTTGGGTAGCCCCTTACAATGAGCAGTTCTTC
TRBV7-2	TRBJ2-6	18	TRBD2	NA	CASSSTSGGPPGANVLTF	TGTGCCAGCAGCTCGACTAGCGGGGGACCCCCAGGGGCCAACGTCCTGACTTTC
TRBV4-2	TRBJ2-7	17	TRBD2	few	CASSQEETSGSSYEQYF	TGTGCCAGCAGCCAAGAGGAGACTAGCGGGAGCTCCTACGAGCAGTACTTC
TRBV5-1	TRBJ1-1	16	TRBD1	many	CASSFGQGARSTEAFF	TGCGCCAGCAGCTTCGGACAGGGGGCGAGAAGCACTGAAGCTTTCTTT
TRBV20-1	TRBJ1-5	20	NA	few	CSASNLGGAVRTYSNQPQHF	TGCAGTGCTAGTAACCTTGGGGGGGCCGTTAGGACTTATAGCAATCAGCCCCAGCATTTT
TRBV7-9	TRBJ2-5	16	TRBD1	few	CASSLLGGQGRETQYF	TGTGCCAGCAGCTTATTGGGGGGACAGGGTCGAGAGACCCAGTACTTC
TRBV11-3	TRBJ2-1	14	TRBD1	many	CASSAGTGGGEQFF	TGTGCCAGCAGTGCCGGGACAGGGGGCGGTGAGCAGTTCTTC
TRBV5-4	TRBJ1-2	13	TRBD1	NA	CASSEGALAGYTF	TGTGCCAGCTCCGAGGGGGCACTGGCTGGCTACACCTTC
TRBV7-9	TRBJ1-2	13	NA	NA	CASSLSRNCGYTF	TGTGCCAGCAGCTTATCCAGGAACTGTGGCTACACCTTC
TRBV7-2	TRBJ2-5	16	TRBD2	NA	CASSLASGGLQETQYF	TGTGCCAGCAGCTTAGCCAGCGGGGGGCTCCAAGAGACCCAGTACTTC
TRBV9	TRBJ2-7	15	TRBD1	NA	CASSAGQGATYEQYF	TGTGCCAGCAGCGCCGGACAGGGGGCCACCTACGAGCAGTACTTC
TRBV11-3	TRBJ1-6	14	TRBD1	many	CASSLRTGESPLHF	TGTGCCAGCAGCTTGCGGACAGGGGAATCACCCCTCCACTTT